Listed below are T cell receptor beta chains from one sample, sequenced in a study of T-cell memory formation after mild COVID-19. MiXCR, run by TCRdb on the 5' RACE reads, gives a single entry per CDR3 protein. The sample includes 100,000 to 150,000 distinct CDR3 sequences, over 15% of them seen just once. What was sequenced was PBMCs or a T cell subset sorted from them (not recorded which). All receptors derive from a man aged 18 to 29 who had mild COVID-19 (a few samples of this study predate the infection). Cell type and time point are not known. Each CDR3 is given with its conserved first and last residue. The D gene is left open where the match is weak. Rows give clone size only sometimes, using once, few, many, or a class for an expanded clone.

D,size,J,V,DNA,CDR3
NA,NA,TRBJ2-3,TRBV6-5,TGTGCCAGCAGCCCAGTTTTTACTAGCACAGATACGCAGTATTTT,CASSPVFTSTDTQYF
NA,few,TRBJ2-3,TRBV5-6,TGTGCCAGCAGCAGGCGAATTTCGGGGGATACGCAGTATTTT,CASSRRISGDTQYF
NA,NA,TRBJ2-5,TRBV20-1,TGCAGTGCTAGAGGGCCCGGGGGCGAGACCCAGTACTTC,CSARGPGGETQYF
TRBD1,NA,TRBJ1-6,TRBV20-1,TGCAGTGCTAGGACAGGGTGGGGTAATTCACCCCTCCACTTT,CSARTGWGNSPLHF
TRBD2,few,TRBJ2-1,TRBV7-8,TGTGCCAGCCGACGGCGGGGGGTAAATGAGCAGTTCTTC,CASRRRGVNEQFF
NA,few,TRBJ1-6,TRBV15,TGTGCCACCAGCAGCCCCGCGGGGGCCCTCCACTTT,CATSSPAGALHF
NA,many,TRBJ2-5,TRBV7-2,TGTGCCAGCAGCTTTTCAGGACAAGAGACCCAGTACTTC,CASSFSGQETQYF
NA,few,TRBJ1-3,TRBV7-2,TGTGCCAGCAGCTTCGAGATGGCAAACACCATATATTTT,CASSFEMANTIYF
NA,NA,TRBJ2-3,TRBV7-2,TGTGCCAGCATCCCGCGGGCGGCCCTAGATACGCAGTATTTT,CASIPRAALDTQYF
TRBD2,few,TRBJ2-3,TRBV4-3,TGCGCCAGCAGCCAAGATGGGAGGGCGGGTGCAGATACGCAGTATTTT,CASSQDGRAGADTQYF
NA,NA,TRBJ1-2,TRBV5-1,TGCGTCAGCAGCTTGGTGAGGGAGTCCACCGGCTACACCTTC,CVSSLVRESTGYTF
TRBD1,NA,TRBJ2-2,TRBV29-1,TGCAGCGCTGCTTTCAGGGGGCTGACCGGGGAGCTGTTTTTT,CSAAFRGLTGELFF
NA,few,TRBJ2-3,TRBV5-1,TGCGCCAGCAGCTTCCGGGGGAGCACAGATACGCAGTATTTT,CASSFRGSTDTQYF
NA,NA,TRBJ2-4,TRBV5-1,TGCGCCAGCAAGCCGGGGGACGCCAAAAACATTCAGTACTTC,CASKPGDAKNIQYF
NA,few,TRBJ2-1,TRBV5-1,TGCGCCAGCAGCGCAGACATCCTAAAAGAGCAGTTCTTC,CASSADILKEQFF
NA,few,TRBJ2-5,TRBV6-2/TRBV6-3,TGTGCCAGCAGTGCCCTTTGGGGGCTGGGGGAGACCCAGTACTTC,CASSALWGLGETQYF
TRBD1,few,TRBJ2-3,TRBV7-3,TGTGCCAGCAGCCAGGGACAGGATACGCAGTATTTT,CASSQGQDTQYF
TRBD1,few,TRBJ2-3,TRBV5-1,TGCGCCAGCAGCTCCCGGGACAGAAGCACAGATACGCAGTATTTT,CASSSRDRSTDTQYF
NA,NA,TRBJ2-7,TRBV19,TGTGCCAGTAAGTTCACAGGTCACACCTACGAGCAGTACTTC,CASKFTGHTYEQYF
NA,many,TRBJ2-3,TRBV4-3,TGCGCCAGCAGCCAAGGGGTGGGCACAGATACGCAGTATTTT,CASSQGVGTDTQYF
NA,NA,TRBJ1-2,TRBV24-1,TGTGCCACCAGTGATTTCCGAGGGGCGAATAGTGTCTACACCTTC,CATSDFRGANSVYTF
NA,NA,TRBJ1-1,TRBV7-9,TGTGCCAGCAGCCCCCACAGCACTGAAGCTTTCTTT,CASSPHSTEAFF
TRBD2,few,TRBJ2-5,TRBV5-1,TGCGCCAGCAGCCAGGAGTGGGGGGGACGAGAGACCCAGTACTTC,CASSQEWGGRETQYF
TRBD2,many,TRBJ2-3,TRBV7-8,TGTGCCAGCAGCTCCTTATTGGTAGCGGGACCAAGCACAGATACGCAGTATTTT,CASSSLLVAGPSTDTQYF
NA,many,TRBJ2-1,TRBV10-2,TGCGCCAGCAGAGACGGCAGATACAATGAGCAGTTCTTC,CASRDGRYNEQFF
NA,NA,TRBJ1-1,TRBV7-2,TGTGCCAGCAGCTTACAGCATAGGAAAGCTTTCTTT,CASSLQHRKAFF
NA,NA,TRBJ1-2,TRBV18,TGTGCCAGCTCACCCCAGGACACGAACAGCTATGGCTACACCTTC,CASSPQDTNSYGYTF
NA,few,TRBJ2-5,TRBV9,TGTGCCAGCAGCGCCCGAGGGACGAGTGAGACCCAGTACTTC,CASSARGTSETQYF
NA,few,TRBJ2-2,TRBV4-3,TGCGCCAGCAGCTTCAGGGCCGGGGAGCTGTTTTTT,CASSFRAGELFF
TRBD2,NA,TRBJ2-5,TRBV14,TGTGCCAGCAGCCCCGCGGCGGGGGAAGAGACCCAGTACTTC,CASSPAAGEETQYF
NA,NA,TRBJ1-2,TRBV11-2,TGTGCCAGCAGCTTGATAGGGCATGGCTACACCTTC,CASSLIGHGYTF
TRBD1,NA,TRBJ2-5,TRBV6-2/TRBV6-3,TGTGCCAGCAGTGGAACCGGGACAGGGGTAGGAGGAGAGACCCAGTACTTC,CASSGTGTGVGGETQYF
TRBD1,NA,TRBJ2-2,TRBV29-1,TGCAGCGTTAAGATCCCGGGACAGGGGAACACCGGGGAGCTGTTTTTT,CSVKIPGQGNTGELFF
NA,NA,TRBJ2-3,TRBV10-3,TGTGCCATCAGTGAGTCTGGCAGGGTGACAGATACGCAGTATTTT,CAISESGRVTDTQYF
NA,NA,TRBJ2-7,TRBV5-1,TGCGCCAGCAGCCCCCCGCAGGGGCGGCTCTACGAGCAGTACTTC,CASSPPQGRLYEQYF
TRBD2,few,TRBJ2-3,TRBV7-9,TGTGCCAGCAGCTTTGGGACTAGCTTTGGCACAGATACGCAGTATTTT,CASSFGTSFGTDTQYF
NA,many,TRBJ1-1,TRBV12-3/TRBV12-4,TGTGCCAGCAGTTTAGACGCGGGGCTGAACACTGAAGCTTTCTTT,CASSLDAGLNTEAFF
NA,few,TRBJ2-2,TRBV4-3,TGCGCCAGCAGCCAAGATCTTCAGCTCACCGGGGAGCTGTTTTTT,CASSQDLQLTGELFF
NA,few,TRBJ2-7,TRBV29-1,TGCAGCGTTGGGGGGTCTTTCTCCTACGAGCAGTACTTC,CSVGGSFSYEQYF
TRBD1,NA,TRBJ2-7,TRBV5-6,TGTGCCAGCAGCTCTGGGGACAGGGAGGAGCAGTACTTC,CASSSGDREEQYF
NA,NA,TRBJ2-5,TRBV24-1,TGTGCCACCAGTGATGAGGGGGGAGAGACCCAGTACTTC,CATSDEGGETQYF